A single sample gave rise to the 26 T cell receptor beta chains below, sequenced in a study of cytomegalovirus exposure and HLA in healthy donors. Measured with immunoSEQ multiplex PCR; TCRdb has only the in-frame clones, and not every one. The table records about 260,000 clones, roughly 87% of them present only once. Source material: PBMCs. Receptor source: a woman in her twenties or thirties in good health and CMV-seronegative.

CDR3 sequence (DNA): TGTGCCAGCAGCCAAGATAACAGGAACTACGAGCAGTACTTC. Its translation: CASSQDNRNYEQYF. J is TRBJ2-7 and V is TRBV4-2; D might be TRBD1 (5 bases). The CDR3 covers 14 residues. Germline V gives CDR1 LGHNA, CDR2 YNFKEQ. The V end lost 0 bases, the J end lost 3 bases, and 9 bases lay between the germline ends.

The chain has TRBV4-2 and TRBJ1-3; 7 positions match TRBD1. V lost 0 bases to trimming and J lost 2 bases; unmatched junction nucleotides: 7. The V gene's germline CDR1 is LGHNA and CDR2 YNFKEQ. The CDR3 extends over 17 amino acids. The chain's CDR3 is CASSQDPGRGTGNTIYF. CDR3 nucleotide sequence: TGTGCCAGCAGCCAAGATCCTGGCAGGGGGACTGGAAACACCATATATTTT.

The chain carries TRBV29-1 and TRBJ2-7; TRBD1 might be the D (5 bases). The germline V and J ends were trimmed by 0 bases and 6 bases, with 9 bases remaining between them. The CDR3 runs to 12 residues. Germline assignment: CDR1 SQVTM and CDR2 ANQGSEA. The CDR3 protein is CSVEDQGGEQYF. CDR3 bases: TGCAGCGTTGAAGACCAGGGCGGCGAGCAGTACTTC.

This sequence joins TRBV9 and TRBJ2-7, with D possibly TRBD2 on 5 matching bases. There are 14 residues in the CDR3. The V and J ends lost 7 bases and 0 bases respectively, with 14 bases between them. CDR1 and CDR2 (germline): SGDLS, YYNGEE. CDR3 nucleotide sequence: TGTGCCAGCGACGTGGGAGCCCGCTCCTACGAGCAGTACTTC. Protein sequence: CASDVGARSYEQYF.

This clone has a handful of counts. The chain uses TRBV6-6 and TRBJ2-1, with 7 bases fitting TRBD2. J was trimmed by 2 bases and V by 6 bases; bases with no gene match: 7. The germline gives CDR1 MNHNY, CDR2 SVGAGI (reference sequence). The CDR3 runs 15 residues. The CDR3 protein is CASSSPRGAYNEQFF. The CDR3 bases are TGTGCCAGCAGCTCCCCTCGGGGGGCCTACAATGAGCAGTTCTTC.

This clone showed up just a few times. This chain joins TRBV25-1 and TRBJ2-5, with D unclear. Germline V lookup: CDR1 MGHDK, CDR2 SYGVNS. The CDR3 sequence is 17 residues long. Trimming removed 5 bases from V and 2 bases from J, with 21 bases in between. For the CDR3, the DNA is TGTGCCAGCAGTTACCCACCGTACGGATATGGGCAAGAGACCCAGTACTTC. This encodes CASSYPPYGYGQETQYF.

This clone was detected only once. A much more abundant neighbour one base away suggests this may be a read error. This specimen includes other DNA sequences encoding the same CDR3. This CDR3 reads CASSIGSQPQHF. The CDR3 region has the DNA TGTGCCAGTAGTATAGGGAGTCAGCCCCAGCATTTT. The chain is built from TRBV19 and TRBJ1-5; D is ambiguous. The length of the CDR3 is 12 residues. Germline CDR1 is LNHDA and CDR2 is SQIVND (reference sequence). The V gene lost 1 base and the J gene lost 6 bases, with 4 bases spanning the gap.

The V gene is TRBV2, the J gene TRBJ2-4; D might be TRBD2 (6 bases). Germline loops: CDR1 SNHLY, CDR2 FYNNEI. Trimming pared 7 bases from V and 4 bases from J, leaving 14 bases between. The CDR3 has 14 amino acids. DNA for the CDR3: TGTGCCAGCATCTACGGGACTGGAAAAAACATTCAGTACTTC. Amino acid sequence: CASIYGTGKNIQYF.

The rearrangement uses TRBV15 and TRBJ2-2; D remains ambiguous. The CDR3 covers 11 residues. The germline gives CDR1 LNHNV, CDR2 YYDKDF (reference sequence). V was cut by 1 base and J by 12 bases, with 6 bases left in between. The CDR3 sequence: CATSRVSKLFF. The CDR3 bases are TGTGCCACCAGCAGAGTTTCGAAGCTGTTTTTT.

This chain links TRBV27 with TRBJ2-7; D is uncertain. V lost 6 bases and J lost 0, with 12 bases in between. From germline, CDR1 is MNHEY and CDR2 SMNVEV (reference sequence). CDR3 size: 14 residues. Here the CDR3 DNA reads TGTGCCAGCAGAAAGGTGCCCTCCTCCTACGAGCAGTACTTC. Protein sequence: CASRKVPSSYEQYF.

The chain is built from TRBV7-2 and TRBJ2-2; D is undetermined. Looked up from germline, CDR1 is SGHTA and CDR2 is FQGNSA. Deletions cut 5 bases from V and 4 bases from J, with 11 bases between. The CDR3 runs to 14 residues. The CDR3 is CASSVGSATGELFF. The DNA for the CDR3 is TGTGCCAGCAGCGTTGGCTCTGCCACCGGGGAGCTGTTTTTT.

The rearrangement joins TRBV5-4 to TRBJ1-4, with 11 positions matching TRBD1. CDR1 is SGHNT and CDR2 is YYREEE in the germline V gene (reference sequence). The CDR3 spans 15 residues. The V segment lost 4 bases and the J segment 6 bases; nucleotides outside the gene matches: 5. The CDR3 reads CASSLRTGGDEKLFF. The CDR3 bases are TGTGCCAGCAGCCTCCGGACAGGGGGCGATGAAAAACTGTTTTTT.

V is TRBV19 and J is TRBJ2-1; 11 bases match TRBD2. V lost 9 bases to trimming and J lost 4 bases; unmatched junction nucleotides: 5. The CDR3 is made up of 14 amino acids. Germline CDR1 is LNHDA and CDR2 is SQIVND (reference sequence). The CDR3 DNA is TGTGCCAGCCAACGACTAGCGGGATACAATGAGCAGTTCTTC. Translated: CASQRLAGYNEQFF.

DNA of the CDR3: TGTGCCAGCAGCGAGACAGGGACTGGCACAGATACGCAGTATTTT. Translated, it gives CASSETGTGTDTQYF. This rearrangement joins TRBV2 to TRBJ2-3; D might be TRBD1 (7 bases). Germline-derived CDR1 and CDR2 are SNHLY and FYNNEI. V was shortened by 6 bases and J by 1 base, with 14 bases between the two germline ends. This CDR3 has 15 amino acids.

The CDR3 DNA sequence: TGTGCCAGCAGCTTATATCGGGGTAGCTCCTACGAGCAGTACTTC. Translated, it gives CASSLYRGSSYEQYF. V and J are TRBV11-3 and TRBJ2-7; TRBD2 might be the D (5 bases). The CDR3 spans 15 residues. V shed 2 bases and J shed 0 bases, with 11 bases lying between them. Germline CDR1 SGHNT, CDR2 YENEEA.

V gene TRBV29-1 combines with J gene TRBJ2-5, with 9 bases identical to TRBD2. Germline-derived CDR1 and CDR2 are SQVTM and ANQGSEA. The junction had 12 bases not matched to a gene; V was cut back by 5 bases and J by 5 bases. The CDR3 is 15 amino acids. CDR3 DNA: TGCAGCGTTCCTTCTAGCGGGGACGGTTTGGAGACCCAGTACTTC. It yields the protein CSVPSSGDGLETQYF.

The CDR3: CASSPPGQFYNEQFF. The CDR3 nucleotides read TGTGCCAGCAGCCCTCCGGGACAGTTCTACAATGAGCAGTTCTTC. V usage is TRBV28 and J usage is TRBJ2-1; 7 bases are shared with TRBD1. CDR3 length: 15 amino acids. Unmatched junction bases numbered 8, after V lost 6 bases and J lost 3 bases. Germline values: CDR1 MDHEN, CDR2 SYDVKM.

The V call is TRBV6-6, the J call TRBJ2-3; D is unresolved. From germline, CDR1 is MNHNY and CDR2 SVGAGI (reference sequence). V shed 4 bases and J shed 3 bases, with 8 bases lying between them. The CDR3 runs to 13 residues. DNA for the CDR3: TGTGCCAGCAGTTTGTATAGTACAGATACGCAGTATTTT. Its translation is CASSLYSTDTQYF.

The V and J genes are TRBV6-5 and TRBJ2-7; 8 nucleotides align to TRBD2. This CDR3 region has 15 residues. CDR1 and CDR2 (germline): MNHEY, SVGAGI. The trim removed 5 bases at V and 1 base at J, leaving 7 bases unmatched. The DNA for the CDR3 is TGTGCCAGCAGTGTAAGCGGGAGTGGATCCTACGAGCAGTACTTC. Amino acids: CASSVSGSGSYEQYF.

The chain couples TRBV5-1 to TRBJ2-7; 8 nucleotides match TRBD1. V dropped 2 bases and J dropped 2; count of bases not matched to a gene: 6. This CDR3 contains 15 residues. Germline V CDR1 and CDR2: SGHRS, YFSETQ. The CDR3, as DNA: TGCGCCAGCAGCTTTGTTTCGGACAGGGCCTACGAGCAGTACTTC. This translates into CASSFVSDRAYEQYF. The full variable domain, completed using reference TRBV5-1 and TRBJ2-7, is KAGVTQTPRYLIKTRGQQVTLSCSPISGHRSVSWYQQTPGQGLQFLFEYFSETQRNKGNFPGRFSGRQFSNSRSEMNVSTLELGDSALYLCASSFVSDRAYEQYFGPGTRLTVT.

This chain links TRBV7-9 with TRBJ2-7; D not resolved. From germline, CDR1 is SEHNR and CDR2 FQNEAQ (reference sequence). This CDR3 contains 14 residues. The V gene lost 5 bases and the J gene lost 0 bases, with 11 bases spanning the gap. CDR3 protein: CASSPDGYSYEQYF. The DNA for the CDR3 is TGTGCCAGCAGCCCGGACGGATACTCCTACGAGCAGTACTTC.

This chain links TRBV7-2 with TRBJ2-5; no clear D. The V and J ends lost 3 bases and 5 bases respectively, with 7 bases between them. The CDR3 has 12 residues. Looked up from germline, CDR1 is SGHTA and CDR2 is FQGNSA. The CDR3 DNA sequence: TGTGCCAGCAGCTTTAGTGCTGAGACCCAGTACTTC. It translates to CASSFSAETQYF.

Here the CDR3 reads CAISGGGTETQYF. The CDR3 region has the DNA TGTGCCATCAGTGGGGGCGGGACAGAGACCCAGTACTTC. The chain recombines TRBV10-3 with TRBJ2-5; D possibly corresponds to TRBD2 (6 bases). The CDR3 spans 13 residues. Germline lookup yields CDR1 ENHRY and CDR2 SYGVKD. The ends were cut back, 4 bases at V and 4 bases at J, with 10 bases in the middle.

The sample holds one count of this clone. The CDR3 sequence is CASSSKTRGSHEQYF. The CDR3 nucleotides are TGTGCCAGCAGTTCTAAGACTAGGGGGTCCCACGAGCAGTACTTC. This rearrangement joins TRBV28 to TRBJ2-7, with D tentatively TRBD1 or TRBD2 (6 bases each). This CDR3 has 15 amino acids. Germline values: CDR1 MDHEN, CDR2 SYDVKM. Trimming took off 4 bases at V and 5 bases at J, with 18 bases between the two ends.

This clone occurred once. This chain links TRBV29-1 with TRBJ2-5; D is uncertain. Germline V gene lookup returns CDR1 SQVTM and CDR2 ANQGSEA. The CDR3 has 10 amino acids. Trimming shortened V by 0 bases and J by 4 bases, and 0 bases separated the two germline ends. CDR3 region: CSVEEETQYF. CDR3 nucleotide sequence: TGCAGCGTTGAAGAAGAGACCCAGTACTTC.

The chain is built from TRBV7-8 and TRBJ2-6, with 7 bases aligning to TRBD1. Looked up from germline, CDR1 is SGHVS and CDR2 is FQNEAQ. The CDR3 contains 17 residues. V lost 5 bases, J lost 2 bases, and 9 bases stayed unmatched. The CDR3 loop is CASSVKDRPTGANVLTF. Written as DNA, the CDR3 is TGTGCCAGCAGCGTTAAGGACAGGCCTACTGGGGCCAACGTCCTGACTTTC.